This TCR beta chain was retrieved from a study of response to subunit inactivated influenza vaccine. Study findings and constraints: The authors suggested that few new T cells are recruited per seasonal influenza vaccination.

A note on this clonotype: Its matching antigen is unknown.

TCRdb reprocessed the RT-PCR reads via MiXCR and lists one record per CDR3 protein. This table holds hundreds of thousands of distinct CDR3 sequences, approximately 14% found once. The CDR3 covers 15 residues. Germline V gene sequence: CDR1 SGHVS, CDR2 FQNEAQ. The V gene end was trimmed by 6 bases and the J gene end by 6 bases; junction bases not matched to a gene: 8. This chain links TRBV7-8 with TRBJ2-2; TRBD1 matches at 9 bases. This specimen was PBMCs from blood, taken about 14 days before vaccination. The receptor was derived from a man aged 45-65 years who received an inactivated influenza vaccine. DNA for the CDR3: TGTGCCAGCAGAGGGGACAGGGTGCGCCCCGGGGAGCTGTTTTTT. It yields the protein CASRGDRVRPGELFF.